One T cell receptor (beta chain) is described in this entry. The data stem from a study of T cell responses to AZD1222 COVID-19 vaccine. Only in-frame clones appear in the TCRdb table, and some are missing; sequencing was by immunoSEQ multiplex PCR. The table includes about 84,000 clones, approximately 86% detected once. The material sequenced was peripheral blood, taken 28 days after the second AZD1222 dose. The clonotype originates from an adult who received the AZD1222 COVID-19 vaccine.

CDR3 DNA sequence: TGTGCCAGCAGCCCAGCTAGCACAGATACGCAGTATTTT. As protein: CASSPASTDTQYF. The chain has TRBV7-3 and TRBJ2-3; no definite D call. V lost 5 bases and J lost 0, with 6 bases in between. The CDR3 runs to 13 residues. From germline, CDR1 is SGHTA and CDR2 FQGTGA.